This paragraph covers one T cell receptor (beta chain) sequence. Its antigen is unknown. These data come from a study of beta chain features in type 1 diabetes. Study-level results: High-TCR-expressing cells could be over-represented by cDNA sequencing. People with Type 1 diabetes carried modestly yet significantly shorter TCRB CDR3s in all four CD4+ subsets. PCR could preferentially amplify shorter templates, alike in patients and controls.

Every isolated RNA sample was fully reverse transcribed, so sequencing captured expressed TCRB transcripts. Naive, central memory and regulatory T cell samples yielded roughly 3.6 million reads on average. TCRdb keeps only in-frame clones here, not all; method: immunoSEQ multiplex PCR. The table has fewer than 650,000 clones, 15% to 19% seen once. CDR3 size: 15 residues. The germline V gene encodes CDR1 LGHNA and CDR2 YNFKEQ. V lost 0 bases to trimming and J lost 1 base, with 7 bases between them. This TCR was sampled from a young man in good health. The sample consisted of naive CD4+ T cells from blood. This rearrangement joins TRBV4-2 to TRBJ1-5; D is possibly TRBD1 (5 bases). CDR3 sequence: CASSQEGGSNQPQHF. The CDR3 DNA is TGTGCCAGCAGCCAAGAGGGGGGGAGCAATCAGCCCCAGCATTTT.